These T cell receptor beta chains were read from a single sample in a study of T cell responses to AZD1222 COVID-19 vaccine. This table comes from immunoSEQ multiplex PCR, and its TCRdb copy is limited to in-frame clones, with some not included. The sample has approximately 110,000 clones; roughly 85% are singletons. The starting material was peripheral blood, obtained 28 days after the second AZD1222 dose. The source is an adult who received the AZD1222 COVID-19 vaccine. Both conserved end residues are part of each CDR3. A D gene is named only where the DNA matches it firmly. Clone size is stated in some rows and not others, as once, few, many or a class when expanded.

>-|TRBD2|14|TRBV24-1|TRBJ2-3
TGTGCCACCAAGGCGGCGGGGGGGCCGGATACGCAGTATTTT
CATKAAGGPDTQYF
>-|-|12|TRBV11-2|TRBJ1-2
TGTGCCAGCAGCTTAGAGTCCTATGGCTACACCTTC
CASSLESYGYTF
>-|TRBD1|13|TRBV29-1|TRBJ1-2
TGCAGCGCCACCGACAGGGGGGAATATGGCTACACCTTC
CSATDRGEYGYTF
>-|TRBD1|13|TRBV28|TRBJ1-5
TGTGCCAGCAGTTTGGACAGGAATCAGCCCCAGCATTTT
CASSLDRNQPQHF
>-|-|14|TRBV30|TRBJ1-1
TGTGCCTGGACCCTAGGGACACTGAACACTGAAGCTTTCTTT
CAWTLGTLNTEAFF
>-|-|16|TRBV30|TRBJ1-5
TGTGCCTGGACTGGGAAGGGAGCATATAGCAATCAGCCCCAGCATTTT
CAWTGKGAYSNQPQHF
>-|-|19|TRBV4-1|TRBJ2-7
TGCGCCAGCAGCCAAGATCAGACAGGAGGCCGTTCCGTATCCTACGAGCAGTACTTC
CASSQDQTGGRSVSYEQYF
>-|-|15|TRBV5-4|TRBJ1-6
TGTGCCAGCAGCTTGGGTCAGAGTCCTAATTCACCCCTCCACTTT
CASSLGQSPNSPLHF
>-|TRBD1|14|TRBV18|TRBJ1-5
TGTGCCAGCTCACCAGGGACAGGAGATCAGCCCCAGCATTTT
CASSPGTGDQPQHF
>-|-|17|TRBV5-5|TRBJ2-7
TGTGCCAGCAGCTTGACCCAGGAGGCCGGGACACCCCGGGGGCAGTACTTC
CASSLTQEAGTPRGQYF
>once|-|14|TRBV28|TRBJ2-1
TGTGCCAGCAGTTCCAATTTTCTCAGGGGGGTCAAGTTCTTC
CASSSNFLRGVKFF
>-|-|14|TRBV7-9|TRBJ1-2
TGTGCCAGCAGCCTATCCGGACAGAACTATGGCTACACCTTC
CASSLSGQNYGYTF
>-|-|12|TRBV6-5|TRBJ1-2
TGTGCCAGCAACGGGGGGGCCTATGGCTACACCTTC
CASNGGAYGYTF
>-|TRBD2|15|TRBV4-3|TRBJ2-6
TGCGCCAGCAGCCAGGAACCCGGGGGGGCCAGAGTCCTGACTTTC
CASSQEPGGARVLTF
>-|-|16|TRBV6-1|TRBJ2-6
TGTGCCAGCAGTGAAGACGCGTTCTCTGGGGCCAACGTCCTGACTTTC
CASSEDAFSGANVLTF
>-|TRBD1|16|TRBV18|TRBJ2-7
TGTGCCAGCTCACCACCTCTTGGACAGGGGGCGGCCGAGCAGTACTTC
CASSPPLGQGAAEQYF
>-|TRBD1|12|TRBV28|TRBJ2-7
TGTGCCAGCAGTTTATACAGGGGCGAGCAGTACTTC
CASSLYRGEQYF
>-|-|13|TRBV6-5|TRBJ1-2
TGTGCCAGCAGTTTGACCCTATCCTATGGCTACACCTTC
CASSLTLSYGYTF
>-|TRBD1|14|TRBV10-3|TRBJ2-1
TGTGCCATCAGTGACATGACAGGGTACAATGAGCAGTTCTTC
CAISDMTGYNEQFF
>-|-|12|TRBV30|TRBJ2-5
TGTGCCTGGGGGGGACACAAAGAGACCCAGTACTTC
CAWGGHKETQYF
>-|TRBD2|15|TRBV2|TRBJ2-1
TGTGCCAGCAGTCGGACTAGCGGGGCGTACAATGAGCAGTTCTTC
CASSRTSGAYNEQFF
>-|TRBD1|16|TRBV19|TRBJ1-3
TGTGCCAGTAGAAAGCAGGGGGCTATCTCTGGAAACACCATATATTTT
CASRKQGAISGNTIYF
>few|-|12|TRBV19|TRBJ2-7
TGTGCCAGTAGTAGAGACAGCTACGAGCAGTACTTC
CASSRDSYEQYF
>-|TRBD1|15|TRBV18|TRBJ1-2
TGTGCCAGCTCACCTATCCGGACAGGGGCGGATGGCTACACCTTC
CASSPIRTGADGYTF
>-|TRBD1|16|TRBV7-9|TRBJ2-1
TGTGCCAGCAGCTTAAGTCGCGGGACAGGGAGGAATGAGCAGTTCTTC
CASSLSRGTGRNEQFF
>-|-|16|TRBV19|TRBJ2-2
TGTGCCAGTAGTATAACCTCAGGGCTCGACACCGGGGAGCTGTTTTTT
CASSITSGLDTGELFF
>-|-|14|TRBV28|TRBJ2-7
TGTGCCAGCAGCACCCCGCAGGGGTCCTACGAGCAGTACTTC
CASSTPQGSYEQYF
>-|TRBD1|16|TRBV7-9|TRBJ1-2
TGTGCCAGCAGCTTCCGAAGGACAGGGAACAACTATGGCTACACCTTC
CASSFRRTGNNYGYTF
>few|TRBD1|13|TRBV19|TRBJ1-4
TGTGCCAGTATCGGACAGGGTGGAGAAAAACTGTTTTTT
CASIGQGGEKLFF
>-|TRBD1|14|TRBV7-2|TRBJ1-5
TGTGCCAGCAGCCGTGGACAGGGGTATCAGCCCCAGCATTTT
CASSRGQGYQPQHF
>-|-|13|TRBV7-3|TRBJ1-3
TGTGCCAGCAGCTCGGGACCTGGAAACACCATATATTTT
CASSSGPGNTIYF
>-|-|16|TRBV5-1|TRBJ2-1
TGCGCCAGCAGCTTGGTGGCCCGGGGGGCCGACAATGAGCAGTTCTTC
CASSLVARGADNEQFF
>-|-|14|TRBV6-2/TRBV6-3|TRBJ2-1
TGTGCCAGCAGTCCCGGACTAGTAGGGGGCGAGCAGTTCTTC
CASSPGLVGGEQFF
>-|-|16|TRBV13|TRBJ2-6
TGTGCCAGCAGCTTGAGAAAGGGTGCCGGGGCCAACGTCCTGACTTTC
CASSLRKGAGANVLTF
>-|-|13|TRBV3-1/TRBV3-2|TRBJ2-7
TGTGCCAGCAGCCCCTTGGGGCTCCACGAGCAGTACTTC
CASSPLGLHEQYF
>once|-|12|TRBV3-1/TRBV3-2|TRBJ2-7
TGTGCCAGCAGGGCTGAGAGCTACGAGCAGTACTTC
CASRAESYEQYF
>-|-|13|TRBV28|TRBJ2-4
TGTGCCAGCACCGCCCAGACAGTTAACATTCAGTACTTC
CASTAQTVNIQYF
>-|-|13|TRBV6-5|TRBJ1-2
TGTGCCAGCAGTTACTCGAACGGAAATGGCTACACCTTC
CASSYSNGNGYTF
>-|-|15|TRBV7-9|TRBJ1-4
TGTGCCAGCAGCATGCAGGGTGCAACTAATGAAAAACTGTTTTTT
CASSMQGATNEKLFF
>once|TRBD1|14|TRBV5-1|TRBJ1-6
TGCGCCAGCAGCTTGACAGGGGATAATTCACCCCTCCACTTT
CASSLTGDNSPLHF
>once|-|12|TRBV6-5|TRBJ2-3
TGTTCTTCCCTATTAAGCACAGATACGCAGTATTTT
CSSLLSTDTQYF
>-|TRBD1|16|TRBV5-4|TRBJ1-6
TGTGCCAGCAGCTTGCAGGGGGCGGTTCATAATTCACCCCTCCACTTT
CASSLQGAVHNSPLHF
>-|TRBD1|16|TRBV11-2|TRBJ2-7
TGTGCCAGCAGCACGCACAGGGGGCGAACCACCTACGAGCAGTACTTC
CASSTHRGRTTYEQYF
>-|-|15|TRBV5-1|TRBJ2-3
TGCGCCAGCAGCTTGGCAGGACAGAGCACAGATACGCAGTATTTT
CASSLAGQSTDTQYF
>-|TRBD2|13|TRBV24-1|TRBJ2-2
TGTGCCACCGGGGGGGCGAACACCGGGGAGCTGTTTTTT
CATGGANTGELFF
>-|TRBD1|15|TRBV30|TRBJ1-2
TGTGCCTGGGTCGGTTGGACAGGGGCTAGCTATGGCTACACCTTC
CAWVGWTGASYGYTF
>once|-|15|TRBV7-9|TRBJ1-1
TGTGCCAGCAGCTTACCCGCGTCCACTGACACTGAAGCTTTCTTT
CASSLPASTDTEAFF